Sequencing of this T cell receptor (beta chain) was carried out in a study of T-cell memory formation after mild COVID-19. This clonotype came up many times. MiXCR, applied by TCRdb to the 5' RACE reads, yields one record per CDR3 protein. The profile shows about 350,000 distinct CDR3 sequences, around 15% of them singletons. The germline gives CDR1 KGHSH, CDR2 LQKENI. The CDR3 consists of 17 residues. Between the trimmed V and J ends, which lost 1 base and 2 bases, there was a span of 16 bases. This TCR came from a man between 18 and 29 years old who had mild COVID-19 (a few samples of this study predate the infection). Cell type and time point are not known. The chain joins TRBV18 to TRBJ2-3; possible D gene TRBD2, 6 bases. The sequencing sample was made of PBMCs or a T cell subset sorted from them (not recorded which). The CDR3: CASSPHVAGGTTDTQYF. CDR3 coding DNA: TGTGCCAGCTCACCACACGTAGCAGGAGGGACCACAGATACGCAGTATTTT.